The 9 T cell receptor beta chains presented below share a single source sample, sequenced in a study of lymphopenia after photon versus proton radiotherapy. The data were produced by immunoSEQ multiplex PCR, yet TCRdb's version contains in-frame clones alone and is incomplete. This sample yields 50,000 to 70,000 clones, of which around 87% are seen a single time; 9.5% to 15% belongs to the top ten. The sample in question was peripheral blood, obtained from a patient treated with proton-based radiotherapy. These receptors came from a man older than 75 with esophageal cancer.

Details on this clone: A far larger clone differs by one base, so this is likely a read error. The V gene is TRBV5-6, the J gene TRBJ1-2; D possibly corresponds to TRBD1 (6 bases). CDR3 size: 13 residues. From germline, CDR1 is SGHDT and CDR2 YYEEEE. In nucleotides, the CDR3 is TGTGCCAGCAGCACAGGGTCTGCCTATAGCTACACCTTC. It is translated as CASSTGSAYSYTF.

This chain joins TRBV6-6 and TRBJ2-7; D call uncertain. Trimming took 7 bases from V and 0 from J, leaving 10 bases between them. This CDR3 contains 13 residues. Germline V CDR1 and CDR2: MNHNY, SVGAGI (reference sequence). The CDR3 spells CASTHPFSYEQYF. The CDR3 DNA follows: TGTGCCAGCACCCATCCCTTCTCCTACGAGCAGTACTTC.

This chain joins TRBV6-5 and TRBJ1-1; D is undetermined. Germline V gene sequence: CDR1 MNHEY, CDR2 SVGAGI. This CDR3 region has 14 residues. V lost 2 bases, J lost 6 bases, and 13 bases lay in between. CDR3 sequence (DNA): TGTGCCAGCAGTTACAGCGGGGTATACGCTGAAGCTTTCTTT. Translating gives CASSYSGVYAEAFF.

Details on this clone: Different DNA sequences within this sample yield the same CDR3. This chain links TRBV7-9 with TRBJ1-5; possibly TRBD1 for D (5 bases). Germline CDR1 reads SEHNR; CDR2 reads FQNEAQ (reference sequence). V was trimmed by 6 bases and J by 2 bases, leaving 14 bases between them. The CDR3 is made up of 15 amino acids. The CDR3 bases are TGTGCCAGCAGTTCGACAGAGGGTGGCAATCAGCCCCAGCATTTT. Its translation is CASSSTEGGNQPQHF.

CDR3 sequence (DNA): TGTGCCACCTACAGGGGGCCGGGTCAGCCCCAGCATTTT. This gives the protein CATYRGPGQPQHF. The chain joins TRBV6-5 to TRBJ1-5; TRBD1 aligns across 9 bases. V was clipped by 10 bases and J by 6 bases; unmatched bases: 7. Germline CDR1 MNHEY, CDR2 SVGAGI. The CDR3 has 13 residues.

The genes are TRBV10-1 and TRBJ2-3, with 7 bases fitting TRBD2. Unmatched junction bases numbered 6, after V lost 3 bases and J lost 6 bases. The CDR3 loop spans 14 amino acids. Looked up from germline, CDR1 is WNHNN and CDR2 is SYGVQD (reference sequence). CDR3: CASSDPGRMDTQYF. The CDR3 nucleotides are TGCGCCAGCAGTGACCCCGGGAGGATGGATACGCAGTATTTT.

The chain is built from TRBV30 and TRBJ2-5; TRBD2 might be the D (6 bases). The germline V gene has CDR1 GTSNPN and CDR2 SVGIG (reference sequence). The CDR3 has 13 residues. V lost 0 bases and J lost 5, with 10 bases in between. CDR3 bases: TGTGCCTGGAGTGTAGGAGGAGGGGAGACCCAGTACTTC. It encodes CAWSVGGGETQYF.

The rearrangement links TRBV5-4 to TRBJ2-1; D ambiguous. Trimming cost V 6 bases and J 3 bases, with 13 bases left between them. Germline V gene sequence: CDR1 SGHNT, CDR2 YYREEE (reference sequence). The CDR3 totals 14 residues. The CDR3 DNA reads TGTGCCAGCACCGACGCCGAGCGCTACAATGAGCAGTTCTTC. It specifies CASTDAERYNEQFF.

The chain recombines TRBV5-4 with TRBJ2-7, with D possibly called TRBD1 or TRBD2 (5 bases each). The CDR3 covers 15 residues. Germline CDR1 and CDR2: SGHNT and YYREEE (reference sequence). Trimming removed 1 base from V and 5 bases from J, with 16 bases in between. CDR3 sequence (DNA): TGTGCCAGCAGCTTGCGGGGCAATTACCTTCACGAGCAGTACTTC. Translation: CASSLRGNYLHEQYF.